The 5 T cell receptor beta chains reported below all come from one sample, sequenced in a study of shared T cell receptors in the human thymus. Produced via immunoSEQ multiplex PCR; TCRdb's table is partial and in-frame only. The sample consists of approximately 730,000 clones, 75% to 90% of them appearing once. The same specimen was also included in a second study, on human thymus T cells.

Source material: thymocytes. The receptors derive from a girl under three years old with a congenital heart defect.

The J gene is TRBJ1-2, the V gene TRBV20-1; 7 bases align to TRBD1. Looked up from germline, CDR1 is DFQATT and CDR2 is SNEGSKA (reference sequence). The CDR3 covers 11 residues. J lost 5 bases, V lost 6 bases, and 3 bases had no gene match. CDR3 amino acids: CSAPTGYGYTF. The CDR3, as DNA: TGCAGTGCCCCGACAGGGTATGGCTACACCTTC.

With respect to this clone: At the DNA level, this CDR3 is encoded by other sequences in the same sample as well. The V call is TRBV5-1, the J call TRBJ1-4; weak D call: TRBD1 (6 bases). This CDR3 has 13 residues. With 5 bases removed from V and 5 bases from J, the gap between germline ends came to 10 bases. Germline V gene lookup returns CDR1 SGHRS and CDR2 YFSETQ. As DNA, the CDR3 is TGCGCCAGCAGTAGGACAGTGAATGAAAAACTGTTTTTT. Amino acids: CASSRTVNEKLFF.

As DNA, the CDR3 is TGTGCCAGCAGCCCAACACTAGCGGGGGGGCCTAGGGAGCTGTTTTTT. This encodes CASSPTLAGGPRELFF. This chain uses TRBV11-3 with TRBJ2-2; TRBD2 matches at 13 bases. J lost 9 bases, V lost 5 bases, and 9 bases had no gene match. This CDR3 spans 16 amino acids. Germline CDR1 and CDR2: SGHNT and YENEEA. Variable domain in full (rest from reference TRBV11-3 and TRBJ2-2): EAGVVQSPRYKIIEKKQPVAFWCNPISGHNTLYWYLQNLGQGPELLIRYENEEAVDDSQLPKDRFSAERLKGVDSTLKIQPAELGDSAVYLCASSPTLAGGPRELFFGEGSRLTVL.

The chain combines TRBV5-6 with TRBJ1-4, with D perhaps matching TRBD1 (6 bases). Germline assignment: CDR1 SGHDT and CDR2 YYEEEE. Trimming stripped 4 bases from V and 7 bases from J, with 17 bases between. This CDR3 has 15 amino acids. In nucleotides, the CDR3 is TGTGCCAGCAGCCAACCGGGGGGGCCAGGTGAAAAACTGTTTTTT. Amino acids: CASSQPGGPGEKLFF.

The V gene is TRBV11-2, the J gene TRBJ2-3; D might be TRBD2 (5 bases). Germline CDR1 reads SGHAT; CDR2 reads FQNNGV. The CDR3 runs to 17 residues. Trimming shortened V by 0 bases and J by 1 base, and 14 bases separated the two germline ends. CDR3 loop: CASSLDPPRRGTDTQYF. For the CDR3, the DNA is TGTGCCAGCAGCTTAGATCCGCCTCGGCGGGGCACAGATACGCAGTATTTT.